The 7 T cell receptor beta chains given below trace back to one sample, sequenced in a study of T cells in Graves' hyperthyroidism and ophthalmopathy. TCR beta CDR3 sequences were amplified from RNA transcripts. During a first-round RT-PCR of the TCR CDR3, the HTBI primer set was used. MiXCR, run by TCRdb on the multiplex PCR reads, gives a single entry per CDR3 protein. This sample has about 360,000 distinct CDR3 sequences, with less than 15% found just once. The sample taken for sequencing was blood. These receptor sequences come from a woman between 18 and 29 years old with Graves' hyperthyroidism.

This clonotype was observed many times. This chain uses TRBV20-1 with TRBJ2-1; 11 nucleotides line up with TRBD2. V dropped 0 bases and J dropped 8; count of bases not matched to a gene: 12. The length of the CDR3 is 17 residues. The germline V gene has CDR1 DFQATT and CDR2 SNEGSKA (reference sequence). CDR3 coding DNA: TGCAGTGCTAGAGATCGGGCTAGCGGGGGGTATGGCGATGAGCAGTTCTTC. Translated: CSARDRASGGYGDEQFF.

At least ten counts were recorded for this clonotype. The V and J genes are TRBV6-2 or TRBV6-3 and TRBJ2-1, with a possible D match to TRBD1 (6 bases). This CDR3 region has 15 residues. In germline, CDR1 is MNHEY, CDR2 SVGEGT. Trimming shortened V by 6 bases and J by 7 bases, and 19 bases separated the two germline ends. The CDR3 is CASRQTGILGNEQFF. CDR3 DNA: TGTGCCAGCAGGCAAACAGGGATTTTAGGAAATGAGCAGTTCTTC.

This clonotype was seen a few times. This may arise from a read error, as a much more abundant clone is one base away. The rearrangement joins TRBV2 to TRBJ2-1; 8 bases are a match to TRBD2. The CDR3 loop spans 15 amino acids. In germline, CDR1 is SNHLY, CDR2 FYNNEI. The CDR3 reads CASIDGRGQGDEQSF. DNA for the CDR3: TGTGCCAGCATCGACGGGAGGGGACAAGGCGATGAGCAGTCCTTC. Based on the CDR3 plus reference TRBV2 and TRBJ2-1, the full variable domain is EPEVTQTPSHQVTQMGQEVILRCVPISNHLYFYWYRQILGQKVEFLVSFYNNEISEKSEIFDDQFSVERPDGSNFTLKIRSTKLEDSAMYFCASIDGRGQGDEQSFGPGTRLTVL.

J is TRBJ2-1 and V is TRBV9; TRBD2 matches 9 bases. Per the germline V gene, CDR1 is SGDLS and CDR2 is YYNGEE. With V trimmed by 2 bases and J by 9 bases, 15 bases remained unmatched. The CDR3 loop spans 17 amino acids. CDR3 sequence (DNA): TGTGCCAGCAGCGTTTTCCAAGCGGGAGGTAGTGAGGGTGAGCAGTTCTTC. It yields the protein CASSVFQAGGSEGEQFF. Filled out from reference TRBV9 and TRBJ2-1, the complete variable domain reads DSGVTQTPKHLITATGQRVTLRCSPRSGDLSVYWYQQSLDQGLQFLIQYYNGEERAKGNILERFSAQQFPDLHSELNLSSLELGDSALYFCASSVFQAGGSEGEQFFGPGTRLTVL.

At least ten counts were recorded for this clonotype. This chain joins TRBV20-1 and TRBJ1-6; 9 positions match TRBD1. The V segment lost 5 bases and the J segment 6 bases; nucleotides outside the gene matches: 11. Germline CDR1 reads DFQATT; CDR2 reads SNEGSKA (reference sequence). CDR3 length: 16 residues. The CDR3 nucleotides are TGCAGTGCTCCCACAGGGGGCGAGGGCCGTAATTCACCCCTCCACTTT. Translation: CSAPTGGEGRNSPLHF.

The gene calls are TRBV27 and TRBJ2-7; TRBD2 is a possible D gene (6 bases). The length of the CDR3 is 13 residues. From germline, CDR1 is MNHEY and CDR2 SMNVEV (reference sequence). Trimming cost V 6 bases and J 4 bases, with 13 bases left between them. CDR3 loop: CASRQRVGYEQYF. CDR3 DNA: TGTGCCAGCAGGCAGCGGGTAGGATACGAGCAGTACTTC.

At least ten counts were recorded for this clonotype. The chain carries TRBV12-3 or TRBV12-4 and TRBJ1-2, with 9 bases that match TRBD1. The CDR3 runs to 14 residues. The V and J ends lost 6 bases and 7 bases, in that order; junction bases with no gene match: 9. The CDR3 DNA is TGTGCCAGCAGCAAGTTGGGACAGGGATCTGGCTACACCTTC. Protein sequence: CASSKLGQGSGYTF.